This is a list of T cell receptor beta chains from one sample in a study of control samples from healthy donors and cancer patients. Method: immunoSEQ multiplex PCR; TCRdb's copy keeps in-frame clones and lacks some. This sample has some 49,000 clones; approximately 83% occur once, and the top ten carry 2.5% to 3%. The sample comprised PBMCs. The receptor set was obtained from a woman aged 45-59 years with lung cancer. CDR3s include the opening cysteine and the closing phenylalanine or tryptophan. The order of the fields is V gene, clone size, J gene, D gene, CDR3 length, CDR3 DNA, CDR3 protein. A D gene is named only where the DNA matches it firmly. Size values are once, few and many counts, or a class for expanded clones, and some rows have none.

v_call: TRBV14
clone_size: once
j_call: TRBJ2-1
d_call: NA
cdr3_length: 14
cdr3_nt: TGTGCCAGCAGCCACCCGGGACCTGGCCGTGAGCAGTTCTTC
cdr3_aa: CASSHPGPGREQFF

v_call: TRBV9
clone_size: NA
j_call: TRBJ1-3
d_call: NA
cdr3_length: 16
cdr3_nt: TGTGCCAGCAGTGTGCTGGGGGGTTCCTCTGGAAACACCATATATTTT
cdr3_aa: CASSVLGGSSGNTIYF

v_call: TRBV7-8
clone_size: NA
j_call: TRBJ2-7
d_call: NA
cdr3_length: 13
cdr3_nt: TGTGCCAGCAGTAAGAGCCAGGTCTACGAGCAGTACTTC
cdr3_aa: CASSKSQVYEQYF

v_call: TRBV19
clone_size: NA
j_call: TRBJ2-1
d_call: NA
cdr3_length: 11
cdr3_nt: TGTGCCAGCTCAATTAGGGCTGAGCAGTTCTTC
cdr3_aa: CASSIRAEQFF

v_call: TRBV10-2
clone_size: once
j_call: TRBJ2-3
d_call: NA
cdr3_length: 15
cdr3_nt: TGCGCCAGCAGTGAGAGGGCTGGGGGCACAGATACGCAGTATTTT
cdr3_aa: CASSERAGGTDTQYF

v_call: TRBV5-4
clone_size: NA
j_call: TRBJ1-1
d_call: TRBD1
cdr3_length: 14
cdr3_nt: TGTGCCAGCAGCTTATCCGGGACAGGGTTTAGAGCTTTCTTT
cdr3_aa: CASSLSGTGFRAFF

v_call: TRBV11-3
clone_size: few
j_call: TRBJ2-5
d_call: NA
cdr3_length: 14
cdr3_nt: TGTGCCAGCAGCTTAGATACCCGGGGGGAGACCCAGTACTTC
cdr3_aa: CASSLDTRGETQYF

v_call: TRBV28
clone_size: NA
j_call: TRBJ2-6
d_call: NA
cdr3_length: 15
cdr3_nt: TGTGCCAGCAGTTTATTCGGCTCTGGGGCCAACGTCCTGACTTTC
cdr3_aa: CASSLFGSGANVLTF

v_call: TRBV24-1
clone_size: NA
j_call: TRBJ1-2
d_call: TRBD1
cdr3_length: 14
cdr3_nt: TGTGCCACCAGTGATCAGGGGGCGGTCTATGGCTACACCTTC
cdr3_aa: CATSDQGAVYGYTF

v_call: TRBV5-1
clone_size: NA
j_call: TRBJ1-2
d_call: NA
cdr3_length: 11
cdr3_nt: TGCGCCAGCAGCTTGGGCACGGCAGCCACCTTC
cdr3_aa: CASSLGTAATF

v_call: TRBV5-4
clone_size: few
j_call: TRBJ1-2
d_call: NA
cdr3_length: 14
cdr3_nt: TGTGCCAGCAGCTTGTCGGCAGCTAACTATGGCTACACCTTC
cdr3_aa: CASSLSAANYGYTF

v_call: TRBV18
clone_size: NA
j_call: TRBJ2-3
d_call: NA
cdr3_length: 12
cdr3_nt: TGTGCCAGCTCACCACAGACAGATACGCAGTATTTT
cdr3_aa: CASSPQTDTQYF

v_call: TRBV10-3
clone_size: NA
j_call: TRBJ1-2
d_call: TRBD1
cdr3_length: 15
cdr3_nt: TGTGCCATCAGTGGTCCGGGACAGGGGCTGGAAGGCTACACCTTC
cdr3_aa: CAISGPGQGLEGYTF

v_call: TRBV28
clone_size: once
j_call: TRBJ1-1
d_call: NA
cdr3_length: 17
cdr3_nt: TGTGCCAGCAGTTTCAAGTCATACAGCGGGGGGAACACTGAAGCTTTCTTT
cdr3_aa: CASSFKSYSGGNTEAFF

v_call: TRBV4-1
clone_size: NA
j_call: TRBJ2-1
d_call: TRBD1
cdr3_length: 16
cdr3_nt: TGCGCCAGCAGCCCAACCGGGACAGGGCTCTACAATGAGCAGTTCTTC
cdr3_aa: CASSPTGTGLYNEQFF

v_call: TRBV28
clone_size: few
j_call: TRBJ2-7
d_call: NA
cdr3_length: 11
cdr3_nt: TGTGCCAGCAGAGAAGAGAAGGTGCAGTACTTC
cdr3_aa: CASREEKVQYF